This T cell receptor (beta chain) is from a study of blood T cells in healthy people across ages. General study findings and limits: Significant beta diversity loss was already apparent by age approximately 38, declining roughly linearly. In long-lived donors, naive CD4+ cell counts and diversity exceeded those of aged donors.

A second PCR, run for about 6 to 11 cycles, used a sample-barcoded 5' primer plus a J-beta primer mix. TCRdb processed the 5' RACE reads anew with MiXCR; each CDR3 protein has one entry. The profile shows some 930,000 distinct CDR3 sequences, under 35% of them singletons. A word on this clonotype: The antigen remains undetermined. The junction differs from germline at one of its ends, possibly a read error.

This CDR3 has 15 residues. Separately, the same data were catalogued under a study of T cells of mothers and their children. From that study: Within related and unrelated pairs, thymic selection shapes TCR recombination output in a similar way. Related mother-child pairs shared slightly more overlap than unrelated pairs, but the difference was non-significant.

The sample consisted of blood. This sequence joins TRBV12-3 or TRBV12-4 and TRBJ2-3; perhaps TRBD2 as D (5 bases). This clonotype was sampled from a woman in her thirties or forties in good health. The CDR3 spells CASSLDGRGTDAQYF. CDR3 sequence (DNA): TGTGCCAGCAGCTTAGATGGACGGGGTACAGATGCGCAGTATTTT.